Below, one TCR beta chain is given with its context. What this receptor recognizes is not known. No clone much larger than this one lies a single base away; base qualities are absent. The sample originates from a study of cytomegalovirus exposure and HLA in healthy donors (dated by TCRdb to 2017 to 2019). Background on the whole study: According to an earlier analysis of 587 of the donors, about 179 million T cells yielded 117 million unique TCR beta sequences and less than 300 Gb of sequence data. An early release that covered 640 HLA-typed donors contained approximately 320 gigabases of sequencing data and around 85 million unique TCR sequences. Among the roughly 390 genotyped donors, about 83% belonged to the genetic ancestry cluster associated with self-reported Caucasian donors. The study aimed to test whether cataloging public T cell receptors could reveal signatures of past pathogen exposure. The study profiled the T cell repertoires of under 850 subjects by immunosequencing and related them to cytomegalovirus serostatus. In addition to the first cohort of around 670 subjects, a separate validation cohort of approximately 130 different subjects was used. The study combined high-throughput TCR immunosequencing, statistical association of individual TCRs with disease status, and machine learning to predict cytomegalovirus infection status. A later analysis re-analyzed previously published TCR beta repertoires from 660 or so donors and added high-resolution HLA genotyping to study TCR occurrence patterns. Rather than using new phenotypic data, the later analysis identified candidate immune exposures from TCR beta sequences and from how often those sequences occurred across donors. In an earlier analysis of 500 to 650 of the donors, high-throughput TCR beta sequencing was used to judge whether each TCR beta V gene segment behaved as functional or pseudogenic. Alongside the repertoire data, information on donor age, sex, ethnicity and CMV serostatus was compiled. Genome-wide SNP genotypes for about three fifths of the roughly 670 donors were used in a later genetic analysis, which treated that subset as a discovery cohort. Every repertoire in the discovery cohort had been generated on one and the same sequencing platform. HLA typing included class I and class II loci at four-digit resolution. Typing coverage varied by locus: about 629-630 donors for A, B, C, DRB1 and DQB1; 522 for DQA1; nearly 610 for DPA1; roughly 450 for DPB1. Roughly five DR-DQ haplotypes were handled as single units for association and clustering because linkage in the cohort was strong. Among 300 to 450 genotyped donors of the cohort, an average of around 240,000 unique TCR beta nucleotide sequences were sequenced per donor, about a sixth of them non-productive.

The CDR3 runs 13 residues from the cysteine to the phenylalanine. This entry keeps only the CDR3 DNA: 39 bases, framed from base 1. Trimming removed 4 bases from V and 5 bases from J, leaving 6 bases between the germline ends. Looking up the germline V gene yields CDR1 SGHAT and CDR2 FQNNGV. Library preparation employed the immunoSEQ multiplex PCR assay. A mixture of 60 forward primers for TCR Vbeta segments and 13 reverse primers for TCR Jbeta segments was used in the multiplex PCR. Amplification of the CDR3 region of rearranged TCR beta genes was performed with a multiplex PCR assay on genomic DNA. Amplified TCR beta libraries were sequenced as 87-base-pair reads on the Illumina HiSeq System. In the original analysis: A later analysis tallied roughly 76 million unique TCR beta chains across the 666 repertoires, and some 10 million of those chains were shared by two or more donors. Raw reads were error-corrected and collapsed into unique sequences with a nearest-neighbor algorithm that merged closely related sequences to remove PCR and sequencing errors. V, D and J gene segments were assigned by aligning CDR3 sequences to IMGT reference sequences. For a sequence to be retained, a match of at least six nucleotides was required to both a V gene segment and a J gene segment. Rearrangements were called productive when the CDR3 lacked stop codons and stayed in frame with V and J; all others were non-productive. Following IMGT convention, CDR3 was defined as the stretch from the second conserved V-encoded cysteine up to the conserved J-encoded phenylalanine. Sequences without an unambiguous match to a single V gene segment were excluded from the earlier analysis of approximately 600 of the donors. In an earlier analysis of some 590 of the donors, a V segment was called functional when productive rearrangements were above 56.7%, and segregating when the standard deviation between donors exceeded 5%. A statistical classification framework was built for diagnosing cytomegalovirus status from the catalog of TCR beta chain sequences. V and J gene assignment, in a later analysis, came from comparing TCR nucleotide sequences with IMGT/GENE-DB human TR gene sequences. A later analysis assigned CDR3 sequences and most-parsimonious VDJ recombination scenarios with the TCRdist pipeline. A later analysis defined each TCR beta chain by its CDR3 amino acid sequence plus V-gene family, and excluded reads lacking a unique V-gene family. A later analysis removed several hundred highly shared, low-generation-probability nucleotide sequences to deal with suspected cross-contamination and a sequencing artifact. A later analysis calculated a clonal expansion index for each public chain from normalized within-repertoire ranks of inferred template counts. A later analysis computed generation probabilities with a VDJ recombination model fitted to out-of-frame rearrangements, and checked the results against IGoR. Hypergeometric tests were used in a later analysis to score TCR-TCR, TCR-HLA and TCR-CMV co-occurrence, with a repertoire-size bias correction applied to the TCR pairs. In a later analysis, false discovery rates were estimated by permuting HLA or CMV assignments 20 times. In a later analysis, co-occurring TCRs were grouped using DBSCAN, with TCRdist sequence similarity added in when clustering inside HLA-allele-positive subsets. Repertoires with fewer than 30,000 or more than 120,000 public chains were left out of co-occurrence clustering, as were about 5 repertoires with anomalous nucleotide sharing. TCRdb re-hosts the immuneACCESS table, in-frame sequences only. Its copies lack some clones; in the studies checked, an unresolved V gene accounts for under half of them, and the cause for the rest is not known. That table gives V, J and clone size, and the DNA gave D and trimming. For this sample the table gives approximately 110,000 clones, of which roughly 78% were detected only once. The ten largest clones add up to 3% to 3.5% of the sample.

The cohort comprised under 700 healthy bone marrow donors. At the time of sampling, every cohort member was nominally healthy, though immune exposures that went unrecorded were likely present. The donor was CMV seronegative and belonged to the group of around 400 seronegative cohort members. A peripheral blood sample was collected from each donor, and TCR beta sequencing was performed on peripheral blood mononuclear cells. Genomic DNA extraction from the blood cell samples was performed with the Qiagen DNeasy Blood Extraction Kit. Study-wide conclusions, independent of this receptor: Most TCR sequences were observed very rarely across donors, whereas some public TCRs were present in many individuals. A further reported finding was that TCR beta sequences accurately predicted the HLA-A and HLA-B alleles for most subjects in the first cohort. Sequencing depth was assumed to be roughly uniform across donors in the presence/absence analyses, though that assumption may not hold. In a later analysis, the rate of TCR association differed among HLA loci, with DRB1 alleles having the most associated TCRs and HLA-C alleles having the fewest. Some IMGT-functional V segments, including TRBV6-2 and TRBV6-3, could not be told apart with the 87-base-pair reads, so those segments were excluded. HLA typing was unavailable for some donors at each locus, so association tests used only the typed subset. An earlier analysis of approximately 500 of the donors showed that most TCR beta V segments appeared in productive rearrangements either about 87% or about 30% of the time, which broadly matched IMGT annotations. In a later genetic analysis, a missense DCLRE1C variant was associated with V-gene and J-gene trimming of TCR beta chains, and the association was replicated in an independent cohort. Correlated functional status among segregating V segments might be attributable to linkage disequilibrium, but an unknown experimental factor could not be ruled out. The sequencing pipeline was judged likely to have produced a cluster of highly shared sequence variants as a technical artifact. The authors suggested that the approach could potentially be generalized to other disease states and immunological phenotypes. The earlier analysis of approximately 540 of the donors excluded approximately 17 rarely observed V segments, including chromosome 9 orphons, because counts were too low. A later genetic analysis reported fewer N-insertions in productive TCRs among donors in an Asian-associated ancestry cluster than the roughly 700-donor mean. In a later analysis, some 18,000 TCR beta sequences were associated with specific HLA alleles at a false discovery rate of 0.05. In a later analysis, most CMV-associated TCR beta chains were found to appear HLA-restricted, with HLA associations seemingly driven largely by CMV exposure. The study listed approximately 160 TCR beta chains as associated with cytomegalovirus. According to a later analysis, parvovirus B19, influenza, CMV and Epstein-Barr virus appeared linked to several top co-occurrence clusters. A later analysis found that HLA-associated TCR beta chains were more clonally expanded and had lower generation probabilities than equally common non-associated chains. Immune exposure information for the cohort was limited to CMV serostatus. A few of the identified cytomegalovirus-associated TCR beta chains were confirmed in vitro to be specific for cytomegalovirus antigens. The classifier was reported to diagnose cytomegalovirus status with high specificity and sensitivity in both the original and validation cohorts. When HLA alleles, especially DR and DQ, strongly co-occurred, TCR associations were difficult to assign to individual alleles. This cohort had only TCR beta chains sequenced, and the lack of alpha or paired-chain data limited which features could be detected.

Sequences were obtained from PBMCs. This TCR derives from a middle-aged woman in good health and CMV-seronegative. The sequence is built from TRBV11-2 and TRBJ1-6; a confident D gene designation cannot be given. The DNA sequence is TGTGCCAGCAGCTACGACAATAATTCACCCCTCCACTTT. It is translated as CASSYDNNSPLHF.